The 22 T cell receptor beta chains given below trace back to one sample, sequenced in a study of OX40 agonist ivuxolimab in advanced cancers. TCRdb keeps only in-frame clones here, not all; method: immunoSEQ multiplex PCR. The table shows fewer than 80,000 clones, with around 89% occurring only once. Sequencing was performed on CD4+ or CD8+ T cells sorted from blood, taken in a trial of the OX40 agonist ivuxolimab. These receptors originate from an adult with an advanced solid tumor such as melanoma, head and neck, liver or kidney cancer.

V and J are TRBV18 and TRBJ1-1; maybe TRBD1 (5 bases). CDR1 and CDR2 from the germline V gene are KGHSH and LQKENI. CDR3 size: 15 residues. With 3 bases removed from V and 6 bases from J, the gap between germline ends came to 17 bases. The CDR3 reads CASSPPGLGGSEAFF. The CDR3, as DNA: TGTGCCAGCTCACCCCCGGGACTGGGTGGATCTGAAGCTTTCTTT.

This clone appeared once. CDR3 in amino acids: CASSPLLLAGGQETQYF. The CDR3 DNA sequence: TGTGCCAGCAGTCCCCTCCTACTAGCGGGAGGCCAAGAGACCCAGTACTTC. The V and J genes are TRBV25-1 and TRBJ2-5; the match to TRBD2 covers 12 bases. Germline CDR1 and CDR2: MGHDK and SYGVNS. The CDR3 covers 17 residues. The junction had 8 bases not matched to a gene; V was cut back by 5 bases and J by 1 base. Combining the CDR3 with reference TRBV25-1 and TRBJ2-5 gives the whole variable domain EADIYQTPRYLVIGTGKKITLECSQTMGHDKMYWYQQDPGMELHLIHYSYGVNSTEKGDLSSESTVSRIRTEHFPLTLESARPSHTSQYLCASSPLLLAGGQETQYFGPGTRLLVL.

The V gene is TRBV7-9, the J gene TRBJ2-2; TRBD1 matches 8 bases. CDR1 and CDR2 (germline): SEHNR, FQNEAQ (reference sequence). The CDR3 is made up of 16 amino acids. V trimming: 2 bases; J trimming: 2 bases; junction bases outside the gene matches: 4. CDR3 loop: CASSLSGGVNTGELFF. The CDR3, as DNA: TGTGCCAGCAGCTTATCAGGGGGCGTTAACACCGGGGAGCTGTTTTTT. The complete variable domain, with remaining parts taken from reference TRBV7-9 and TRBJ2-2, reads DTGVSQNPRHKITKRGQNVTFRCDPISEHNRLYWYRQTLGQGPEFLTYFQNEAQLEKSRLLSDRFSAERPKGSFSTLEIQRTEQGDSAMYLCASSLSGGVNTGELFFGEGSRLTVL.

This chain connects TRBV7-9 to TRBJ2-2; unclear D gene. The CDR3 totals 12 residues. Trimming removed 1 base from V and 7 bases from J, with 4 bases in between. Germline CDR1 reads SEHNR; CDR2 reads FQNEAQ (reference sequence). The CDR3 bases are TGTGCCAGCAGCTTAGAGGGCGGGGAGCTGTTTTTT. Translating it yields CASSLEGGELFF.

The genes are TRBV7-9 and TRBJ2-3; no clear D. CDR3 size: 17 residues. Germline V gene data show CDR1 as SEHNR and CDR2 as FQNEAQ (reference sequence). V shed 3 bases and J shed 4 bases, with 20 bases lying between them. CDR3 in amino acids: CASSFSGTRRQADTQYF. Here the CDR3 DNA reads TGTGCCAGCAGCTTCTCCGGTACCCGACGGCAAGCAGATACGCAGTATTTT.

V is TRBV27 and J is TRBJ1-3; D is unclear. Per the germline V gene, CDR1 is MNHEY and CDR2 is SMNVEV (reference sequence). Trimming shortened V by 5 bases and J by 2 bases, and 19 bases separated the two germline ends. The CDR3 loop spans 17 amino acids. The CDR3 DNA reads as TGTGCCAGCAGTCCACTAGCACCAGGTCAGGCTGGAAACACCATATATTTT. This sequence encodes CASSPLAPGQAGNTIYF.

V gene TRBV5-4 combines with J gene TRBJ2-3; D is perhaps TRBD1 or TRBD2 (5 bases each). Germline V gene data show CDR1 as SGHNT and CDR2 as YYREEE (reference sequence). Trimming took off 4 bases at V and 4 bases at J, with 13 bases between the two ends. The length of the CDR3 is 14 residues. CDR3 bases: TGTGCCAGCAGCACTGACCTGGGGGCAGATACGCAGTATTTT. This translates into CASSTDLGADTQYF.

The chain has TRBV6-5 and TRBJ2-1, with a weak D call TRBD1 (5 bases). Trimming removed 5 bases from V and 6 bases from J, with 14 bases in between. The germline gives CDR1 MNHEY, CDR2 SVGAGI. The CDR3 is 14 residues long. CDR3: CASSPPAGSNEQFF. The CDR3 DNA is TGTGCCAGCAGTCCCCCCGCAGGGTCCAATGAGCAGTTCTTC.

V usage is TRBV9 and J usage is TRBJ2-3; TRBD1 agrees at 8 bases. The CDR3 consists of 13 residues. Germline V gene sequence: CDR1 SGDLS, CDR2 YYNGEE. With 3 bases clipped from V and 5 bases from J, the junction kept 2 bases outside the gene matches. The CDR3 DNA sequence: TGTGCCAGCAGCGGACAGGGGAGAGATACGCAGTATTTT. It specifies CASSGQGRDTQYF.

The V gene is TRBV4-1, the J gene TRBJ2-7, with TRBD2 matching 8 bases. Germline trimming cut 4 bases from V and 2 bases from J; bases unmatched to any gene: 10. The CDR3 totals 16 residues. The germline V gene encodes CDR1 MGHRA and CDR2 YSYEKL. The CDR3 DNA reads as TGCGCCAGCAGCCGTGGAACCAGCGGGAGCCCCTACGAGCAGTACTTC. Its translation is CASSRGTSGSPYEQYF.

V gene TRBV27 combines with J gene TRBJ1-5, with a possible D match to TRBD1 (5 bases). The CDR3 has 19 amino acids. Germline V gives CDR1 MNHEY, CDR2 SMNVEV (reference sequence). Between the trimmed V and J ends, which lost 4 bases and 2 bases, there was a span of 24 bases. CDR3 protein: CASSSTDLGGAGGNQPQHF. The CDR3 DNA reads TGTGCCAGCAGTTCCACGGACTTGGGTGGGGCCGGGGGCAATCAGCCCCAGCATTTT.

CDR3 nucleotides: TGTGCCAGCAGTGGGACTAGCGGGGCCTACGAGCAGTACTTC. Protein sequence: CASSGTSGAYEQYF. The chain uses TRBV28 and TRBJ2-7; 13 bases map to TRBD2. There are 14 residues in the CDR3. Germline-derived CDR1 and CDR2 are MDHEN and SYDVKM. Germline trimming cut 5 bases from V and 2 bases from J; bases unmatched to any gene: 0. The whole variable domain, remainder taken from reference TRBV28 and TRBJ2-7, is DVKVTQSSRYLVKRTGEKVFLECVQDMDHENMFWYRQDPGLGLRLIYFSYDVKMKEKGDIPEGYSVSREKKERFSLILESASTNQTSMYLCASSGTSGAYEQYFGPGTRLTVT.

The chain has TRBV18 and TRBJ2-3; D is perhaps TRBD2 (5 bases). CDR3 size: 14 residues. Trimming removed 4 bases from V and 3 bases from J, with 11 bases in between. The germline V gene encodes CDR1 KGHSH and CDR2 LQKENI. The DNA of the CDR3 is TGTGCCAGCTCACGGACTGCGTGGACAGATACGCAGTATTTT. Its protein is CASSRTAWTDTQYF. Combining the CDR3 with reference TRBV18 and TRBJ2-3 gives the whole variable domain NAGVMQNPRHLVRRRGQEARLRCSPMKGHSHVYWYRQLPEEGLKFMVYLQKENIIDESGMPKERFSAEFPKEGPSILRIQQVVRGDSAAYFCASSRTAWTDTQYFGPGTRLTVL.

This chain links TRBV11-3 with TRBJ1-3; D unresolved. This CDR3 comprises 13 residues. CDR1 SGHNT and CDR2 YENEEA come from the germline V gene. V was shortened by 7 bases and J by 0 bases, with 7 bases between the two germline ends. CDR3 residues: CASTATSGNTIYF. In DNA, the CDR3 is TGTGCCAGCACAGCGACCTCTGGAAACACCATATATTTT.

The V gene is TRBV9, the J gene TRBJ1-5, with D unresolved. Trimming shortened V by 0 bases and J by 10 bases, and 14 bases separated the two germline ends. CDR3 length: 14 amino acids. CDR1 is SGDLS, CDR2 YYNGEE, per germline. The CDR3 here is CASSVDSSVRPQHF. The CDR3 DNA is TGTGCCAGCAGCGTAGACAGCAGCGTGCGTCCCCAGCATTTT.

The chain couples TRBV7-9 to TRBJ2-1; 8 positions match TRBD2. The V and J ends lost 2 bases and 14 bases, in that order; junction bases with no gene match: 2. The CDR3 consists of 11 residues. CDR1 SEHNR and CDR2 FQNEAQ come from the germline V gene (reference sequence). The CDR3 nucleotides are TGTGCCAGCAGCTTATCAGCGGGAGAGTTCTTC. Protein: CASSLSAGEFF.

This clone was seen once. The rearrangement uses TRBV6-5 and TRBJ2-2, with 7 positions matching TRBD1. Trimming cost V 8 bases and J 7 bases; bases outside gene matches: 10. Germline V gene data show CDR1 as MNHEY and CDR2 as SVGAGI. This CDR3 is built from 14 residues. CDR3: CASRYDRAVGELFF. In DNA, the CDR3 is TGTGCCAGCCGATACGACAGGGCCGTCGGGGAGCTGTTTTTT.

In nucleotides, the CDR3 is TGTGCCAGCAGTTACGCCGGGGCCGGGGCCAAAAACATTCAGTACTTC. Its translation is CASSYAGAGAKNIQYF. V is TRBV6-5 and J is TRBJ2-4; tentatively, D is TRBD1 or TRBD2 (5 bases each). Trimming cost V 2 bases and J 1 base, with 12 bases left between them. The CDR3 extends over 16 amino acids. Germline V gives CDR1 MNHEY, CDR2 SVGAGI.

This clone was observed once. Other DNA sequences in the sample encode the same CDR3. The chain has TRBV7-9 and TRBJ1-6; D gene unclear. Looked up from germline, CDR1 is SEHNR and CDR2 is FQNEAQ (reference sequence). Trimming took 0 bases from V and 6 from J, leaving 9 bases between them. The CDR3 spans 15 residues. CDR3 DNA sequence: TGTGCCAGCAGCTTAGCCTCGGGCGTTAATTCACCCCTCCACTTT. Its translation is CASSLASGVNSPLHF. Complete variable domain (other parts from reference TRBV7-9 and TRBJ1-6): DTGVSQNPRHKITKRGQNVTFRCDPISEHNRLYWYRQTLGQGPEFLTYFQNEAQLEKSRLLSDRFSAERPKGSFSTLEIQRTEQGDSAMYLCASSLASGVNSPLHFGNGTRLTVT.

The V call is TRBV1, the J call TRBJ2-4; TRBD2 is the table's D call and was not checked against the DNA. TRBV1 is a known pseudogene. The CDR3 consists of 13 residues. The CDR3 DNA reads TGCACCAGCAACCTAGGAGCCAAAAACATTCAGTACTTC. Its protein is CTSNLGAKNIQYF.

The chain is built from TRBV28 and TRBJ2-1, with D perhaps assigned TRBD1 or TRBD2 (5 bases each). In germline, CDR1 is MDHEN, CDR2 SYDVKM. Trimming cost V 4 bases and J 0 bases, with 13 bases left between them. This CDR3 is 16 amino acids long. The CDR3 DNA sequence: TGTGCCAGCAGTTCCATGGACGGGGCCTCCTACAATGAGCAGTTCTTC. Translation gives CASSSMDGASYNEQFF.

The J gene is TRBJ2-4, the V gene TRBV4-3; D unclear. Looked up from germline, CDR1 is LGHNA and CDR2 is YSLEER. The CDR3 is 18 residues long. Trimming took 0 bases from V and 0 from J, leaving 15 bases between them. The CDR3 is CASSQEVVGIIAKNIQYF. Here the CDR3 DNA reads TGCGCCAGCAGCCAAGAAGTTGTAGGGATAATAGCCAAAAACATTCAGTACTTC.